A single T cell receptor beta chain is shown here with its context. Its specificity is unknown. This specimen comes from a study of early T cells in non-severe SARS-CoV-2 infection. For the study at large: Sequencing used unsorted whole-blood bulk RNA, so chains lack pairing.

General observations from the study: Clonotype matching in VDJdb favored anti-spike CD8 responses and did not capture private and CD4 specificities.

As part of library construction, unique molecular identifiers were attached to individual cDNA molecules. TCRdb reprocessed the 5' RACE reads via MiXCR and lists one record per CDR3 protein. Found here are some 56,000 distinct CDR3 sequences, approximately 15% of them singletons; the top ten hold roughly 3.9%. Sequencing used whole blood, obtained at baseline. This receptor was taken from an adult who was a healthcare worker with PCR-confirmed SARS-CoV-2 infection or an uninfected control (not recorded which).

CDR3 sequence (DNA): TGTGCCAGCAGCACCCTGACAGGAGGCACAGATACGCAGTATTTT. Its translation is CASSTLTGGTDTQYF. This rearrangement joins TRBV3-1 to TRBJ2-3; the D gene is possibly TRBD1 (6 bases). The CDR3 has 15 amino acids. V was shortened by 5 bases and J by 1 base, with 13 bases between the two germline ends. CDR1 is LGHDT and CDR2 is YNNKEL in the germline V gene (reference sequence).